These T cell receptor beta chains were read from a single sample in a study of cytotoxic CD8 clonotypes in ibrutinib-treated CLL. Method: immunoSEQ multiplex PCR; TCRdb's copy keeps in-frame clones and lacks some. Here the sample spans some 200,000 clones, just under 80% being singletons. This sample comprised PBMCs, obtained after 12 months of ibrutinib treatment. The origin of the receptors is a human donor with chronic lymphocytic leukemia. Both conserved end residues are part of each CDR3. The D gene is left open where the match is weak. Size values are once, few and many counts, or a class for expanded clones, and some rows have none.

D gene	J gene	clone size	V gene	CDR3 protein	CDR3 DNA
TRBD1	TRBJ2-7	-	TRBV5-1	CASSPDLWTGAYEQYF	TGCGCCAGCAGCCCAGACCTCTGGACAGGGGCCTACGAGCAGTACTTC
-	TRBJ2-2	many	TRBV15	CATSRDTSRVTGELFF	TGTGCCACCAGCAGAGATACGAGCCGGGTGACCGGGGAGCTGTTTTTT
TRBD1	TRBJ1-2	few	TRBV4-1	CASSFDTGVVGYTF	TGCGCCAGCAGCTTTGACACAGGGGTTGTTGGCTACACCTTC
-	TRBJ2-3	once	TRBV18	CASSLVSTDTQYF	TGTGCCAGCTCACTCGTGAGCACAGATACGCAGTATTTT
-	TRBJ1-2	few	TRBV7-9	CASSFHAGYGYTF	TGTGCCAGCAGCTTCCACGCAGGCTATGGCTACACCTTC
-	TRBJ2-1	-	TRBV27	CASSLVFRRLAGQSSYNEQFF	TGTGCCAGCAGTTTAGTGTTTCGTCGGCTTGCGGGGCAAAGCTCCTACAATGAGCAGTTCTTC
-	TRBJ2-2	-	TRBV7-9	CASSPRFPRQHSNTGELFF	TGTGCCAGCAGCCCCCGGTTCCCCCGACAGCATTCGAACACCGGGGAGCTGTTTTTT
-	TRBJ2-7	-	TRBV19	CASSIKGHGTPEQYF	TGTGCCAGTAGTATCAAAGGCCATGGTACCCCCGAGCAGTACTTC
-	TRBJ2-2	-	TRBV6-7	CAIDPRRVSPGELFF	TGTGCCATCGACCCCCGGCGGGTCTCCCCCGGGGAGCTGTTTTTT
-	TRBJ1-3	-	TRBV7-3	CASRDPSSGNTIYF	TGTGCCAGCAGAGACCCAAGCTCTGGAAACACCATATATTTT
-	TRBJ2-7	-	TRBV19	CASSIVWTQAIEQYF	TGTGCCAGTAGTATAGTTTGGACACAAGCAATAGAGCAGTACTTC
TRBD1	TRBJ2-7	-	TRBV6-6	CASSYSKTGGEPEQYF	TGTGCCAGCAGTTACTCGAAGACAGGGGGCGAGCCCGAGCAGTACTTC
-	TRBJ1-3	-	TRBV10-2	CASSEPGETGNTIYF	TGCGCCAGCAGTGAGCCGGGGGAGACTGGAAACACCATATATTTT